This T cell receptor beta chain was sequenced in a study of Ad26.COV2.S vaccination and SARS-CoV-2 variants. Notes on the study in general: Spike-specific CD8+ and CD4+ T cell responses reportedly showed substantial breadth after vaccination.

Germline V gives CDR1 SGHTA, CDR2 FQGNSA. This CDR3 has 15 residues. V lost 5 bases and J lost 4; bases outside the gene matches: 6. Concerning this clone: What it recognizes is unknown.

Indicated treatment: 15 to 20 received Ad26.COV2.S at low or high dose, single or two shots; five or six received placebo; per-sample allocation not given. Collection of the samples took place on day 63 after the first injection of vaccine or placebo. Expressing Wuhan-strain SARS-CoV-2 spike, an Ad26 vector served as the vaccine. Produced via immunoSEQ multiplex PCR; TCRdb's table is partial and in-frame only. The sample includes some 480,000 clones, 70% to 90% of them seen just once. V and J are TRBV7-2 and TRBJ1-5, with TRBD1 matching over 9 bases. This TCR was sampled from a person aged 18 to 65 who received the Ad26.COV2.S COVID-19 vaccine or a placebo. Sequenced material: peripheral blood, taken in a trial of Ad26.COV2.S vaccine versus placebo. CDR3 residues: CASSPRTGENQPQHF. CDR3 bases: TGTGCCAGCAGCCCCCGGACAGGGGAAAATCAGCCCCAGCATTTT. Complete variable domain (other parts from reference TRBV7-2 and TRBJ1-5): GAGVSQSPSNKVTEKGKDVELRCDPISGHTALYWYRQSLGQGLEFLIYFQGNSAPDKSGLPSDRFSAERTGGSVSTLTIQRTQQEDSAVYLCASSPRTGENQPQHFGDGTRLSIL.